This TCR beta chain was recovered during a study of identical twins (dated by TCRdb to between 2015 and 2016). A note on the overall study: To test whether fetal clonotypes persist, this study deep-sequenced TCR alpha and beta repertoires from monozygotic twins, from unrelated adults of various ages, and from cord blood. Replicate twin experiments were performed at different times using different library preparation protocols to rule out contamination. Overall results and qualifications from the work: The excess sharing between twins in beta out-of-frame sequences was weaker because fewer shared sequences reduced the signal-to-noise ratio. Fewer insertions were carried by abundant cord blood beta clonotypes; a weaker similar trend was observed in young adult naive repertoires, while no such trend was observed in memory repertoires. In monozygotic twins, out-of-frame TCR alpha sharing was systematically underestimated by recombination models, although the models agreed with sharing between unrelated individuals. Conclusions relied on cross-sectional statistical analysis, since the same donors could not be followed over many years. Compared with coincidental sharing between unrelated individuals, out-of-frame TCR alpha sequences shared between twins showed an excess of sequences with low generation probability. Zero-insertion analyses could be partly confounded by invariant T cells such as MAIT and iNKT, though diverse VJ usage argued against such confounding for most clonotypes.

Library prep was done by 5' RACE. The sample was run on an Illumina HiSeq 2000. A universal primer binding site was added through template switching, and the final cDNA carried a unique molecular identifier so that TCR cDNA molecules could be counted accurately. Specific primers in the conserved constant-segment region were used to synthesize first-strand cDNA for the TCR alpha and beta chains. To control for contamination, every cDNA library was double barcoded, receiving both a SMART-Mk sample barcode and Illumina barcodes. TruSeq adapter sequences and Illumina sample barcodes were added in two successive PCR steps. The TCR alpha and beta cDNA libraries were sequenced on the Illumina HiSeq platform using custom primers. On the study's bioinformatics: Raw reads were processed with MiGEC to extract unique molecular identifiers, and MiXCR was used to determine CDR3 positions. For each individual, recombination models were inferred using an EM algorithm with the repgenHMM and IGoR tools. Shared clonotypes were analyzed with the tcR package in R, and sharing was normalized by the product of cloneset sizes. Out-of-frame nonproductive sequences were analyzed to study raw recombination free of thymic and clonal selection effects. The public reads were reanalyzed by TCRdb: fastp trimming at Q25, MiXCR alignment, in-frame beta chains only. Every distinct CDR3 protein forms one entry, paired with its most common genes and DNA. Clone size and V and J calls follow TCRdb, not the original study. The sample table records roughly 690,000 distinct CDR3 sequences; 6.1% of these occur just once. Of the sample, about 2% falls within the top ten clones.

The CDR3 has 14 amino acids, counting the end cysteine and phenylalanine. This entry keeps only the CDR3 DNA: 42 bases, framed from base 1. V and J lose 2 bases and 6 bases, and a span of 11 bases separates them. The germline V gene yields SGHAT for CDR1 and FQNNGV for CDR2. This clonotype has more than one count but fewer than ten. The antigen it recognizes is unknown. No qualities accompany the bases; no much larger clone lies one base away. Every donor was a healthy Caucasian. The researchers also sequenced three unrelated adults who were not twins: a male aged 18 to 30, a male aged 50 to 59, and a female aged 50 to 59. Using Miltenyi CD45RO+ enrichment and human naive T-cell isolation kits, memory (CD45RO+) and naive T cells were isolated from PBMC.

Sequenced material: naive T cells sorted from blood. Sample cell subset or site, as interpreted from the label and publication: cells isolated with a human naive T-cell isolation kit. The receptor was isolated from a man aged 18 to 30 in good health. The chain is made from TRBV11-2 and TRBJ2-4; TRBD2 is a possible D gene, resting on 5 matching bases. The nucleotides are TGTGCCAGCAGCTTAATCACTAGGTCAAACATTCAGTACTTC. Its protein reads: CASSLITRSNIQYF.